Below are 15 T cell receptor beta chains sequenced from a single sample in a study of Graves' ophthalmopathy and Graves' hyperthyroidism. RNA transcripts served as template for amplifying TCR beta CDR3 sequences. HTBI primers served in a first-round RT-PCR, which a second-round multiplex PCR followed. TCRdb itself ran the multiplex PCR reads through MiXCR, one entry per CDR3 protein. The sample has 600,000 to 700,000 distinct CDR3 sequences; roughly 41% are singletons. The specimen was peripheral blood. The origin of the receptors is an adult man with Graves' ophthalmopathy.

This chain connects TRBV25-1 to TRBJ2-7; D possibly corresponds to TRBD2 (6 bases). The CDR3 length is 14 residues. The germline CDR1 and CDR2 sequences are MGHDK and SYGVNS. V was pared by 8 bases and J by 2 bases, with 16 bases between. CDR3 DNA sequence: TGTGCCAGCTTAGTTGGGGGGTCTACCTACGAGCAGTACTTC. It specifies CASLVGGSTYEQYF.

This clonotype has a handful of counts. The chain uses TRBV12-3 or TRBV12-4 and TRBJ2-5; 11 bases line up with TRBD1. The trim removed 5 bases at V and 1 base at J, leaving 6 bases unmatched. The CDR3 has 16 amino acids. The CDR3 DNA follows: TGTGCCAGCAGTACGTGGGACAGGGGGTTCCAAGAGACCCAGTACTTC. Protein sequence: CASSTWDRGFQETQYF.

The chain has TRBV10-3 and TRBJ2-7; no clear D. CDR1 is ENHRY and CDR2 is SYGVKD in the germline V gene. This CDR3 has 16 amino acids. Trimming cost V 4 bases and J 3 bases, with 19 bases left between them. CDR3 in amino acids: CAISARGPRSDYEQYF. In DNA form, the CDR3 reads TGTGCCATCAGTGCTAGAGGTCCCAGGAGCGACTACGAGCAGTACTTC.

This clonotype was recorded a few times. This chain connects TRBV5-4 to TRBJ1-1, with 7 bases matching TRBD1. The ends lost 4 bases at V and 6 bases at J; junction bases unmatched: 6. Germline CDR1 reads SGHNT; CDR2 reads YYREEE (reference sequence). This CDR3 spans 13 amino acids. The CDR3 DNA reads as TGTGCCAGCAGCGGTACAGGGGAGCCTGAAGCTTTCTTT. The encoded protein is CASSGTGEPEAFF. Based on the CDR3 plus reference TRBV5-4 and TRBJ1-1, the full variable domain is ETGVTQSPTHLIKTRGQQVTLRCSSQSGHNTVSWYQQALGQGPQFIFQYYREEENGRGNFPPRFSGLQFPNYSSELNVNALELDDSALYLCASSGTGEPEAFFGQGTRLTVV.

The sample holds a few counts of this clonotype. The CDR3 spells CASRLQGNTGELFF. CDR3 nucleotide sequence: TGTGCCAGCAGGTTACAGGGTAACACCGGGGAGCTGTTTTTT. This chain uses TRBV10-3 with TRBJ2-2, with D tentatively TRBD1 (6 bases). Germline values: CDR1 ENHRY, CDR2 SYGVKD. Trimming pared 10 bases from V and 2 bases from J, leaving 14 bases between. CDR3 length: 14 residues.

With regard to this clonotype: Given a much more abundant clone one base away, this may be a read error. The chain is built from TRBV20-1 and TRBJ1-3; D ambiguous. The CDR3 is 12 residues long. The germline V gene encodes CDR1 DFQATT and CDR2 SNEGSKA (reference sequence). The CDR3 DNA is TGCAGTGCTGGAGATCCAGGAAACACCATATATTTT. Translation gives CSAGDPGNTIYF.

In this sample, this clonotype turned up once. The chain is built from TRBV29-1 and TRBJ1-4; unclear D gene. CDR1 SQVTM and CDR2 ANQGSEA come from the germline V gene. V lost 1 base and J lost 2, with 2 bases in between. CDR3 length equals 12 residues. This CDR3 reads CSVEGTNEKLFF. CDR3 DNA: TGCAGCGTTGAAGGCACTAATGAAAAACTGTTTTTT.

V and J are TRBV6-6 and TRBJ2-5; D is unclear. Trimming cost V 0 bases and J 5 bases, with 13 bases left between them. Germline V gene sequence: CDR1 MNHNY, CDR2 SVGAGI (reference sequence). The CDR3 extends over 15 amino acids. CDR3 DNA sequence: TGTGCCAGCAGTTACTCAGACCGTCAACGCGAGACCCAGTACTTC. Protein product: CASSYSDRQRETQYF.

This clonotype has at least ten counts. This chain connects TRBV12-3 or TRBV12-4 to TRBJ1-2; 8 bases are a match to TRBD1. This CDR3 is built from 14 residues. The J segment lost 5 bases and the V segment lost 3 bases, leaving 5 bases of the junction unmatched. The CDR3: CASSFGGQAYGYTF. CDR3 nucleotides: TGTGCCAGCAGTTTTGGGGGACAGGCTTATGGCTACACCTTC.

This clonotype was observed a single time. The chain employs TRBV7-9 and TRBJ2-1; D call uncertain. Trimming removed 3 bases from V and 0 bases from J, with 9 bases in between. The CDR3 has 15 residues. The germline gives CDR1 SEHNR, CDR2 FQNEAQ (reference sequence). The DNA of the CDR3 is TGTGCCAGCAGCTTTTCGGCGACCTCCTACAATGAGCAGTTCTTC. Its translation is CASSFSATSYNEQFF.

Many counts were recorded for this clonotype. This sequence joins TRBV19 and TRBJ2-7; 8 positions agree with TRBD1. The germline V gene has CDR1 LNHDA and CDR2 SQIVND (reference sequence). CDR3 size: 15 residues. With V trimmed by 4 bases and J by 4 bases, 9 bases remained unmatched. The CDR3 bases are TGTGCCAGTAGTACCGCCGGACAGGGAAGTTACGAGCAGTACTTC. Encoded protein: CASSTAGQGSYEQYF.

In its sample, this clonotype was seen once. The chain has TRBV19 and TRBJ2-7; TRBD1 matches at 10 bases. The V gene's germline CDR1 is LNHDA and CDR2 SQIVND (reference sequence). The CDR3 is 15 residues long. The trim removed 5 bases at V and 2 bases at J, leaving 6 bases unmatched. The CDR3 loop is CASSSWTGGPYEQYF. The CDR3 DNA follows: TGTGCCAGTAGTTCCTGGACAGGGGGTCCCTACGAGCAGTACTTC.

This clonotype came up once. V gene TRBV6-1 combines with J gene TRBJ2-7; 9 nucleotides agree with TRBD1. The CDR3 has 14 amino acids. V shed 5 bases, J shed 7 bases, and the junction held 9 bases outside the gene matches. CDR1 and CDR2 (germline): MNHNS, SASEGT. The CDR3 bases are TGTGCCAGCAGTTCGGGACAGGGAGTGCAGGAGCAGTACTTC. This sequence encodes CASSSGQGVQEQYF.

The CDR3 DNA follows: TGTGCCAGCAGTGACCGACAGTCTAGCAATCAGCCCCAGCATTTT. This gives the protein CASSDRQSSNQPQHF. The rearrangement uses TRBV2 and TRBJ1-5, with D tentatively TRBD1 (5 bases). Trimming cost V 3 bases and J 0 bases, with 9 bases left between them. Germline-derived CDR1 and CDR2 are SNHLY and FYNNEI. The CDR3 runs to 15 residues.

This clonotype has just a few counts. The V and J genes are TRBV25-1 and TRBJ1-6; the D is unclear. Trimming cost V 8 bases and J 10 bases, with 18 bases left between them. The CDR3 is 14 residues long. Germline V gene sequence: CDR1 MGHDK, CDR2 SYGVNS. Here the CDR3 DNA reads TGTGCCAGCTTAGCGCCCGGGAACAACTCACCCCTCCACTTT. Amino acid sequence: CASLAPGNNSPLHF.